This entry lists 2 T cell receptor beta chains sequenced from one sample in a study of molecular identifiers for immune sequencing clone quantification. TCRdb ran MiXCR on the PCR reads and lists one entry per CDR3 protein. The data hold approximately 500,000 distinct CDR3 sequences, with around 23% observed a single time. The specimen sequenced was naive CD8+ T cells from blood, with Jurkat cell RNA spiked in. Subset meaning: FACS-sorted CD8+CD4-CCR7+CD45RA+ naive T cells. The receptor source for this set is a human donor in good health. Some libraries in this study had Jurkat cell RNA spiked in.

This clonotype was seen a handful of times. CDR3 bases: TGCAGTGCTAGACACAGGGTATCCTACGAGCAGTACTTC. It is translated as CSARHRVSYEQYF. The chain couples TRBV20-1 to TRBJ2-7, with D perhaps TRBD1 (6 bases). Germline V gives CDR1 DFQATT, CDR2 SNEGSKA (reference sequence). Trimming shortened V by 2 bases and J by 1 base, and 9 bases separated the two germline ends. This CDR3 comprises 13 residues.

This clonotype has only a few counts. The gene calls are TRBV19 and TRBJ2-5; 7 nucleotides line up with TRBD2. Trimming cost V 1 base and J 4 bases; bases outside gene matches: 12. Germline CDR1 LNHDA, CDR2 SQIVND (reference sequence). This CDR3 is built from 17 residues. CDR3 sequence: CASSIGASGLASETQYF. Written as DNA, the CDR3 is TGTGCCAGTAGTATAGGGGCTAGCGGATTGGCCTCAGAGACCCAGTACTTC.